The 8 T cell receptor beta chains below were found in one sample sequenced in a study of T cell responses to AZD1222 COVID-19 vaccine. Sequencing was performed with immunoSEQ multiplex PCR; in TCRdb, only in-frame clones are kept and a portion is missing. The sample lists more than 75,000 clones; 90% were seen once. Sequenced here: peripheral blood, sampled 28 days after the second AZD1222 dose. Every receptor here comes from an adult who received the AZD1222 COVID-19 vaccine.

The J gene is TRBJ1-2, the V gene TRBV9; D not certain. The germline V and J ends were trimmed by 0 bases and 8 bases, with 14 bases remaining between them. The CDR3 length is 14 residues. Germline V gene data show CDR1 as SGDLS and CDR2 as YYNGEE. CDR3 region: CASSVGSLPGGYTF. Here the CDR3 DNA reads TGTGCCAGCAGCGTAGGATCGCTCCCGGGAGGCTACACCTTC.

This chain links TRBV28 with TRBJ1-1; 7 bases align to TRBD1. Per germline, CDR1 MDHEN and CDR2 SYDVKM. Losses at the gene ends were 10 bases for V and 5 bases for J; bases not matched to a gene: 13. The CDR3 is 14 residues long. The CDR3 protein is CATRWGDRGTEAFF. As DNA, the CDR3 is TGTGCCACCCGGTGGGGGGACAGAGGAACTGAAGCTTTCTTT.

The rearrangement links TRBV7-2 to TRBJ1-1, with 7 positions matching TRBD1. The V and J ends lost 6 bases and 5 bases, in that order; junction bases with no gene match: 6. Germline assignment: CDR1 SGHTA and CDR2 FQGNSA. This CDR3 region has 13 residues. The CDR3 protein is CASSSQGGTEAFF. In nucleotides, the CDR3 is TGTGCCAGCAGTTCCCAGGGGGGGACTGAAGCTTTCTTT.

This clone turned up a few times. A junction boundary mismatches the germline segment, possibly from a read error. The J gene is TRBJ1-2, the V gene TRBV6-5; unclear D gene. The CDR3 contains 13 residues. The germline CDR1 and CDR2 sequences are MNHEY and SVGAGI. The CDR3 DNA follows: TGTGCCAGCAGTTACTCGGAAGTGGTCCCAGCCAACTTC. It yields the protein CASSYSEVVPANF.

V usage is TRBV19 and J usage is TRBJ1-3; 8 bases map to TRBD1. Germline CDR1 LNHDA, CDR2 SQIVND (reference sequence). The CDR3 runs 17 residues. V was pared by 6 bases and J by 0 bases, with 10 bases of the junction left unmatched. The CDR3 protein is CASSGTGSSHSGNTIYF. The CDR3 DNA reads as TGTGCCAGTAGCGGGACAGGATCGAGCCACTCTGGAAACACCATATATTTT.

The sample holds a few counts of this clone. DNA for the CDR3: TGTGCCAGCAGGCAGACTCGGAATTCACCCCTCCACTTT. As protein: CASRQTRNSPLHF. The J gene is TRBJ1-6, the V gene TRBV6-5, with D uncertain. The germline V gene encodes CDR1 MNHEY and CDR2 SVGAGI. Trimming removed 6 bases from V and 7 bases from J, with 10 bases in between. The CDR3 has 13 amino acids.

The CDR3 protein is CASSLASGGTDTQYF. The CDR3 DNA is TGTGCCAGCAGCTTAGCTAGCGGGGGAACAGATACGCAGTATTTT. The chain couples TRBV11-1 to TRBJ2-3; 9 positions match TRBD2. The CDR3 runs to 15 residues. Germline-derived CDR1 and CDR2 are SGHAT and FQDESV (reference sequence). J gave up 3 bases and V 0 bases, and 1 base lay outside the gene matches.

The chain is built from TRBV29-1 and TRBJ2-3; 8 bases agree with TRBD1. Per the germline V gene, CDR1 is SQVTM and CDR2 is ANQGSEA. CDR3 length equals 15 residues. The junction had 3 bases not matched to a gene; V was cut back by 1 base and J by 0 bases. The CDR3 nucleotides are TGCAGCGTTGAAGGCAGGGGGCATAGCACAGATACGCAGTATTTT. Protein product: CSVEGRGHSTDTQYF.